One T cell receptor beta chain is described in this entry. Its antigen remains unidentified. The data were obtained in a study of T cell repertoires in cytomegalovirus infection. On the study more broadly: From public TCR beta signatures came an indication of both CMV infection and matching HLA type.

Germline V gene data show CDR1 as LNHDA and CDR2 as SQIVND (reference sequence). The CDR3 is 15 amino acids. The J segment lost 0 bases and the V segment lost 5 bases, leaving 4 bases of the junction unmatched. Whole-study findings and limits: HLA-C-restricted TCR beta clonotypes specific for CMV led the ex vivo response. The cumulative frequency of public TCR beta families distinguished individuals who carried CMV together with the relevant HLA.

TCRdb fed the reads into MiXCR, producing one record per CDR3 protein. In the table there are tens of thousands of distinct CDR3 sequences, about 33% of which are singletons. The sequenced material came from PBMCs, sequenced either directly or after in vitro stimulation (not recorded which). The TCR sequence derives from a human donor in good health (CMV status not recorded). Some clones in this sample may be carry-over from other donors' samples. This chain joins TRBV19 and TRBJ1-1, with 9 bases identical to TRBD1. Here the CDR3 reads CASSDYRGLNTEAFF. CDR3 nucleotides: TGTGCCAGTAGTGACTACAGGGGGCTGAACACTGAAGCTTTCTTT.